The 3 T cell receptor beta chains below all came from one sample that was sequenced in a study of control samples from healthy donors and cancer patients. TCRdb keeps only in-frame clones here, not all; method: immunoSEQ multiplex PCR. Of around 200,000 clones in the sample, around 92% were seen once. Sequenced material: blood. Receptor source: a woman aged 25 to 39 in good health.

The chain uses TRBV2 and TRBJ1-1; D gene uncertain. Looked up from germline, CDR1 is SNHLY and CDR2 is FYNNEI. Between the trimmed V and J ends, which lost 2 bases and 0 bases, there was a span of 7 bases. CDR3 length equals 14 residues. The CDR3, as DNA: TGTGCCAGCAGTGAAAACAGCATGAACACTGAAGCTTTCTTT. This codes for CASSENSMNTEAFF.

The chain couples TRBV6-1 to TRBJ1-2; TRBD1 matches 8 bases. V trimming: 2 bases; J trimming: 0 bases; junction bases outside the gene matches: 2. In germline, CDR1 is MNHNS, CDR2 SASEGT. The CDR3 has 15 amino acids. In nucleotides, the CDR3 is TGTGCCAGCAGTGAATGGGACAGGACTAACTATGGCTACACCTTC. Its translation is CASSEWDRTNYGYTF.

The CDR3 nucleotides read TGTGCCAGCAGCTTGACGACAGGGGCAGGTGAGCAGTACTTC. Translated: CASSLTTGAGEQYF. The chain links TRBV7-9 to TRBJ2-7; TRBD1 aligns across 8 bases. This CDR3 spans 14 amino acids. Germline-derived CDR1 and CDR2 are SEHNR and FQNEAQ (reference sequence). J gave up 7 bases and V 3 bases, and 8 bases lay outside the gene matches.